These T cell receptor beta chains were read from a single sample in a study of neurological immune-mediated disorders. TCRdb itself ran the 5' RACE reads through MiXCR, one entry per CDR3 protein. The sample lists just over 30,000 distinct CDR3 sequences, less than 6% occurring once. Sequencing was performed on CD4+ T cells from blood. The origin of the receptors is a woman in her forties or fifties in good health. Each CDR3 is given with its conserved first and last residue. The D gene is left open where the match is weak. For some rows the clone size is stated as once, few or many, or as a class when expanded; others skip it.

CDR3 protein: CSADTGFRDTQYF; CDR3 DNA: TGCAGTGCAGATACAGGTTTTCGAGATACGCAGTATTTT; J gene: TRBJ2-3; D gene: .; clone size: medium-sized; V gene: TRBV20-1
CDR3 protein: CASSEQGYNSPLHF; CDR3 DNA: TGTGCCAGCAGCGAACAGGGATATAATTCACCCCTCCACTTT; J gene: TRBJ1-6; D gene: .; clone size: many; V gene: TRBV9
CDR3 protein: CSARGATGTETQYF; CDR3 DNA: TGCAGTGCTAGAGGGGCGACAGGGACGGAGACCCAGTACTTC; J gene: TRBJ2-5; D gene: TRBD1; clone size: many; V gene: TRBV20-1
CDR3 protein: CASSETGQVTYEQYF; CDR3 DNA: TGTGCCAGCAGTGAAACGGGACAGGTAACCTACGAGCAGTACTTC; J gene: TRBJ2-7; D gene: TRBD1; clone size: many; V gene: TRBV6-1
CDR3 protein: CATSRSLAGAGNEQFF; CDR3 DNA: TGTGCCACCAGCAGATCACTAGCGGGAGCGGGCAATGAGCAGTTCTTC; J gene: TRBJ2-1; D gene: TRBD2; clone size: many; V gene: TRBV15
CDR3 protein: CASSSWGPIYGYTF; CDR3 DNA: TGTGCCAGCAGCTCATGGGGACCCATCTATGGCTACACCTTC; J gene: TRBJ1-2; D gene: .; clone size: few; V gene: TRBV28
CDR3 protein: CSATPVISTDTQYF; CDR3 DNA: TGCAGTGCTACCCCGGTAATTAGCACAGATACGCAGTATTTT; J gene: TRBJ2-3; D gene: .; clone size: many; V gene: TRBV20-1
CDR3 protein: CASSDLMNTEAFF; CDR3 DNA: TGCGCCAGCAGCGATCTCATGAACACTGAAGCTTTCTTT; J gene: TRBJ1-1; D gene: .; clone size: many; V gene: TRBV5-1
CDR3 protein: CSATGRVRQPQHF; CDR3 DNA: TGCAGTGCAACCGGACGAGTAAGGCAGCCCCAGCATTTT; J gene: TRBJ1-5; D gene: .; clone size: many; V gene: TRBV20-1
CDR3 protein: CSVEIGGTDTQYF; CDR3 DNA: TGCAGCGTTGAGATTGGGGGCACAGATACGCAGTATTTT; J gene: TRBJ2-3; D gene: .; clone size: many; V gene: TRBV29-1
CDR3 protein: CASSPLPGADTQYF; CDR3 DNA: TGCGCCAGCAGCCCCCTGCCGGGAGCAGATACGCAGTATTTT; J gene: TRBJ2-3; D gene: .; clone size: medium-sized; V gene: TRBV5-1
CDR3 protein: CASSDGSSYNEQFF; CDR3 DNA: TGTGCCAGCAGTGACGGCAGCTCCTACAATGAGCAGTTCTTC; J gene: TRBJ2-1; D gene: .; clone size: many; V gene: TRBV2
CDR3 protein: CASFPGGWSNTEAFF; CDR3 DNA: TGTGCCAGCTTTCCGGGGGGGTGGTCGAACACTGAAGCTTTCTTT; J gene: TRBJ1-1; D gene: .; clone size: medium-sized; V gene: TRBV10-3
CDR3 protein: CSVDGRDQETQYF; CDR3 DNA: TGCAGTGTGGACGGGAGAGATCAAGAGACCCAGTACTTC; J gene: TRBJ2-5; D gene: .; clone size: many; V gene: TRBV20-1
CDR3 protein: CSATPSYNEQFF; CDR3 DNA: TGCAGTGCGACCCCCTCATACAATGAGCAGTTCTTC; J gene: TRBJ2-1; D gene: .; clone size: many; V gene: TRBV20-1
CDR3 protein: CASSVEPGPYNEQFF; CDR3 DNA: TGTGCCAGCAGCGTAGAGCCGGGTCCTTACAATGAGCAGTTCTTC; J gene: TRBJ2-1; D gene: .; clone size: many; V gene: TRBV11-2
CDR3 protein: CASSLGGGREVGEQYF; CDR3 DNA: TGTGCCAGCTCACTAGGAGGCGGGAGGGAAGTCGGCGAGCAGTACTTC; J gene: TRBJ2-7; D gene: TRBD2; clone size: many; V gene: TRBV18
CDR3 protein: CSVRDTRANTGELFF; CDR3 DNA: TGCAGCGTTCGGGACACCCGAGCGAACACCGGGGAGCTGTTTTTT; J gene: TRBJ2-2; D gene: .; clone size: many; V gene: TRBV29-1
CDR3 protein: CASSVGGGQMNTEAFF; CDR3 DNA: TGTGCCAGCAGCGTAGGTGGAGGGCAGATGAACACTGAAGCTTTCTTT; J gene: TRBJ1-1; D gene: .; clone size: many; V gene: TRBV9
CDR3 protein: CASSYSSGQPQHF; CDR3 DNA: TGTGCCAGCAGTTACTCGAGCGGTCAGCCCCAGCATTTT; J gene: TRBJ1-5; D gene: .; clone size: .; V gene: TRBV6-5
CDR3 protein: CASSSLYEQYF; CDR3 DNA: TGTGCCAGCAGTTCCCTCTACGAGCAGTACTTC; J gene: TRBJ2-7; D gene: .; clone size: many; V gene: TRBV6-2/TRBV6-3
CDR3 protein: CASSLYRGGTGELFF; CDR3 DNA: TGTGCCAGCAGTTTATACAGGGGTGGAACCGGGGAGCTGTTTTTT; J gene: TRBJ2-2; D gene: TRBD1; clone size: many; V gene: TRBV28
CDR3 protein: CSAVSSGGRGELFF; CDR3 DNA: TGCAGTGCTGTCTCTAGCGGGGGCCGGGGGGAGCTGTTTTTT; J gene: TRBJ2-2; D gene: TRBD2; clone size: .; V gene: TRBV20-1
CDR3 protein: CASSLGGPSNEQFF; CDR3 DNA: TGCGCCAGCAGCTTGGGTGGGCCATCCAATGAGCAGTTCTTC; J gene: TRBJ2-1; D gene: .; clone size: many; V gene: TRBV5-1
CDR3 protein: CASRPKQGVYGYTF; CDR3 DNA: TGTGCCAGCAGACCAAAACAGGGTGTCTATGGCTACACCTTC; J gene: TRBJ1-2; D gene: .; clone size: .; V gene: TRBV3-1
CDR3 protein: CSARDWGQGGGNQPQHF; CDR3 DNA: TGCAGTGCTAGAGATTGGGGACAGGGGGGGGGCAATCAGCCCCAGCATTTT; J gene: TRBJ1-5; D gene: TRBD1; clone size: many; V gene: TRBV20-1
CDR3 protein: CASSVLQGDSGANVLTF; CDR3 DNA: TGTGCCAGCAGTGTCCTACAGGGCGACTCTGGGGCCAACGTCCTGACTTTC; J gene: TRBJ2-6; D gene: .; clone size: many; V gene: TRBV6-1
CDR3 protein: CASSLGGGGGNEAFF; CDR3 DNA: TGTGCCAGCAGTTTGGGCGGCGGCGGAGGTAATGAAGCTTTCTTT; J gene: TRBJ1-1; D gene: .; clone size: many; V gene: TRBV12-3/TRBV12-4
CDR3 protein: CSVVRAGRSGNTIYF; CDR3 DNA: TGCAGCGTTGTTAGGGCAGGGCGGTCTGGAAACACCATATATTTT; J gene: TRBJ1-3; D gene: .; clone size: many; V gene: TRBV29-1
CDR3 protein: CAISEPRLAGEYEQYF; CDR3 DNA: TGTGCCATCAGTGAACCCCGGCTAGCGGGGGAGTACGAGCAGTACTTC; J gene: TRBJ2-7; D gene: TRBD2; clone size: .; V gene: TRBV10-3
CDR3 protein: CSLSESSNQPQHF; CDR3 DNA: TGCAGTCTATCAGAGTCGAGCAATCAGCCCCAGCATTTT; J gene: TRBJ1-5; D gene: .; clone size: many; V gene: TRBV20-1
CDR3 protein: CSAIGAGNTEAFF; CDR3 DNA: TGCAGTGCTATAGGAGCAGGGAACACTGAAGCTTTCTTT; J gene: TRBJ1-1; D gene: .; clone size: many; V gene: TRBV20-1
CDR3 protein: CASRSGGLSYEQYF; CDR3 DNA: TGTGCCAGCCGAAGCGGGGGACTCTCCTACGAGCAGTACTTC; J gene: TRBJ2-7; D gene: TRBD2; clone size: many; V gene: TRBV6-2/TRBV6-3
CDR3 protein: CASTPERANVLTF; CDR3 DNA: TGTGCCAGCACCCCCGAAAGGGCCAACGTCCTGACTTTC; J gene: TRBJ2-6; D gene: .; clone size: many; V gene: TRBV5-6
CDR3 protein: CASSVGPGGGHEQYF; CDR3 DNA: TGTGCCAGCAGCGTAGGCCCGGGTGGAGGGCACGAGCAGTACTTC; J gene: TRBJ2-7; D gene: .; clone size: many; V gene: TRBV9
CDR3 protein: CASSYPTGPRGGYTF; CDR3 DNA: TGTGCCAGCAGCTACCCGACAGGGCCGAGGGGTGGCTACACCTTC; J gene: TRBJ1-2; D gene: TRBD1; clone size: many; V gene: TRBV11-2
CDR3 protein: CSVDRLQGFPFEQYF; CDR3 DNA: TGCAGCGTTGATCGATTACAGGGATTTCCTTTCGAGCAGTACTTC; J gene: TRBJ2-7; D gene: .; clone size: few; V gene: TRBV29-1
CDR3 protein: CSASIVLTGTRYNEQFF; CDR3 DNA: TGCAGTGCTAGTATCGTGTTGACGGGGACTAGATACAATGAGCAGTTCTTC; J gene: TRBJ2-1; D gene: TRBD2; clone size: medium-sized; V gene: TRBV20-1
CDR3 protein: CASSLEGDEQYF; CDR3 DNA: TGTGCCAGCAGCTTGGAAGGGGACGAGCAGTACTTC; J gene: TRBJ2-7; D gene: .; clone size: many; V gene: TRBV5-8
CDR3 protein: CSAHRDGSWWLAGTRGPYEQYF; CDR3 DNA: TGCAGTGCTCACCGGGACGGATCATGGTGGCTAGCGGGAACCAGAGGGCCCTACGAGCAGTACTTC; J gene: TRBJ2-7; D gene: TRBD2; clone size: many; V gene: TRBV20-1
CDR3 protein: CASSAFNNYGYTF; CDR3 DNA: TGTGCCAGTAGTGCCTTCAATAACTATGGCTACACCTTC; J gene: TRBJ1-2; D gene: .; clone size: many; V gene: TRBV19
CDR3 protein: CASSLRLNSAFF; CDR3 DNA: TGTGCCAGCAGCCTTCGGCTGAATTCGGCTTTCTTT; J gene: TRBJ1-1; D gene: .; clone size: many; V gene: TRBV11-2
CDR3 protein: CASSLDSWELFF; CDR3 DNA: TGTGCCAGCAGCTTAGACAGCTGGGAGCTGTTTTTT; J gene: TRBJ2-2; D gene: .; clone size: .; V gene: TRBV7-2
CDR3 protein: CSARGGTGNSPLHF; CDR3 DNA: TGCAGTGCAAGAGGAGGGACAGGGAATTCACCCCTCCACTTT; J gene: TRBJ1-6; D gene: TRBD1; clone size: many; V gene: TRBV20-1
CDR3 protein: CSASDRVNTEAFF; CDR3 DNA: TGCAGCGCCTCGGACAGGGTGAACACTGAAGCTTTCTTT; J gene: TRBJ1-1; D gene: TRBD1; clone size: many; V gene: TRBV29-1
CDR3 protein: CASSLATQGVGEQYF; CDR3 DNA: TGCGCCAGCAGCTTGGCCACACAGGGGGTCGGCGAGCAGTACTTC; J gene: TRBJ2-7; D gene: TRBD1; clone size: many; V gene: TRBV5-1
CDR3 protein: CASSLDPGLRSIEQFF; CDR3 DNA: TGCGCCAGCAGCTTGGATCCGGGTCTGAGATCGATTGAGCAGTTCTTC; J gene: TRBJ2-1; D gene: .; clone size: many; V gene: TRBV5-1
CDR3 protein: CASTPRGDRQAQYF; CDR3 DNA: TGTGCCAGCACCCCCCGGGGAGACAGGCAAGCGCAGTATTTT; J gene: TRBJ2-3; D gene: .; clone size: many; V gene: TRBV6-2/TRBV6-3
CDR3 protein: CASRRDHTDTQYF; CDR3 DNA: TGTGCCAGCAGGCGGGATCACACAGATACGCAGTATTTT; J gene: TRBJ2-3; D gene: .; clone size: many; V gene: TRBV7-8
CDR3 protein: CSAGDWDRRDTIYF; CDR3 DNA: TGCAGTGCTGGGGATTGGGACAGGAGGGACACCATATATTTT; J gene: TRBJ1-3; D gene: TRBD1; clone size: many; V gene: TRBV20-1
CDR3 protein: CASSLTAGGYYEQYF; CDR3 DNA: TGTGCCAGCAGCTTAACGGCAGGGGGGTACTACGAGCAGTACTTC; J gene: TRBJ2-7; D gene: .; clone size: many; V gene: TRBV7-2
CDR3 protein: CATFRTKHRWDNEQFF; CDR3 DNA: TGTGCCACCTTCCGGACGAAGCATCGGTGGGACAATGAGCAGTTCTTC; J gene: TRBJ2-1; D gene: .; clone size: many; V gene: TRBV12-3/TRBV12-4
CDR3 protein: CATAGLGGNEQFF; CDR3 DNA: TGTGCCACCGCCGGGTTAGGGGGCAATGAGCAGTTCTTC; J gene: TRBJ2-1; D gene: .; clone size: many; V gene: TRBV24-1
CDR3 protein: CSVGPRGQGNTIYF; CDR3 DNA: TGCAGCGTTGGGCCCAGGGGGCAGGGAAACACCATATATTTT; J gene: TRBJ1-3; D gene: TRBD1; clone size: many; V gene: TRBV29-1
CDR3 protein: CASSLQGKNSPLHF; CDR3 DNA: TGTGCCAGCTCGTTACAGGGAAAAAATTCACCCCTCCACTTT; J gene: TRBJ1-6; D gene: .; clone size: many; V gene: TRBV18
CDR3 protein: CSVGGRVAAEAFF; CDR3 DNA: TGCAGCGTTGGAGGCAGGGTAGCAGCTGAAGCTTTCTTT; J gene: TRBJ1-1; D gene: .; clone size: many; V gene: TRBV29-1
CDR3 protein: CASASLGGGETQYF; CDR3 DNA: TGCGCCAGCGCCTCCCTGGGGGGGGGAGAGACCCAGTACTTC; J gene: TRBJ2-5; D gene: TRBD2; clone size: many; V gene: TRBV5-1
CDR3 protein: CASSQEVAGPRTDTQYF; CDR3 DNA: TGTGCCAGCAGCCAAGAGGTAGCGGGGCCCCGCACAGATACGCAGTATTTT; J gene: TRBJ2-3; D gene: TRBD2; clone size: many; V gene: TRBV4-2
CDR3 protein: CASRLGMSAGADTQYF; CDR3 DNA: TGCGCGAGCAGACTTGGAATGTCAGCGGGGGCAGATACGCAGTATTTT; J gene: TRBJ2-3; D gene: TRBD2; clone size: many; V gene: TRBV5-1
CDR3 protein: CASSLGGTAQYEQYF; CDR3 DNA: TGCGCCAGCAGCTTGGGTGGGACAGCCCAGTACGAGCAGTACTTC; J gene: TRBJ2-7; D gene: TRBD1; clone size: many; V gene: TRBV5-1